The 23 T cell receptor beta chains below come from one sample, sequenced in a study of beta chain features in type 1 diabetes. Their target antigens are unknown. Every bit of the isolated RNA underwent reverse transcription, so sequencing read expressed TCRB transcripts. TCRdb's table, derived via immunoSEQ multiplex PCR, lists solely in-frame clones and lacks some. In the table there are 600,000 to 700,000 clones, roughly 12% of which are singletons. Study observations and caveats: Among all four CD4+ subsets, Type 1 diabetes patients had TCRB CDR3s that were moderately but significantly shorter.

Sequencing was carried out using naive CD4+ T cells from blood. All receptors come from a man aged 30 to 39 with type 1 diabetes.

The V gene is TRBV27, the J gene TRBJ1-2; D is uncertain. V was shortened by 8 bases and J by 8 bases, with 9 bases between the two germline ends. Germline CDR1 MNHEY, CDR2 SMNVEV (reference sequence). The CDR3 has 10 amino acids. The CDR3 spells CASASQGYTF. In DNA form, the CDR3 reads TGTGCCAGCGCCAGTCAAGGCTACACCTTC.

The rearrangement uses TRBV9 and TRBJ2-5, with a tentative D call TRBD2 (7 bases). CDR3 length: 16 amino acids. The V end lost 2 bases, the J end lost 4 bases, and 18 bases lay between the germline ends. Germline values: CDR1 SGDLS, CDR2 YYNGEE. CDR3: CASSVAEGGAGETQYF. CDR3 coding DNA: TGTGCCAGCAGCGTGGCGGAAGGGGGGGCCGGAGAGACCCAGTACTTC.

This clone was picked up a small number of times. V gene TRBV2 combines with J gene TRBJ2-7; D ambiguous. From germline, CDR1 is SNHLY and CDR2 FYNNEI. This CDR3 has 11 residues. With 6 bases removed from V and 7 bases from J, the gap between germline ends came to 10 bases. CDR3 bases: TGTGCCAGCAGCCCCAATTGGGAGCAGTACTTC. As protein: CASSPNWEQYF.

The chain joins TRBV9 to TRBJ2-3; TRBD2 matches 12 bases. Unmatched junction bases numbered 5, after V lost 2 bases and J lost 1 base. The CDR3 runs 17 residues. Germline V lookup: CDR1 SGDLS, CDR2 YYNGEE. DNA for the CDR3: TGTGCCAGCAGCGTCCTAGCGGGGGGGCTCGGCACAGATACGCAGTATTTT. This gives the protein CASSVLAGGLGTDTQYF. The whole variable domain, remainder taken from reference TRBV9 and TRBJ2-3, is DSGVTQTPKHLITATGQRVTLRCSPRSGDLSVYWYQQSLDQGLQFLIQYYNGEERAKGNILERFSAQQFPDLHSELNLSSLELGDSALYFCASSVLAGGLGTDTQYFGPGTRLTVL.

The V call is TRBV18, the J call TRBJ1-2; D not resolved. The CDR3 is 14 amino acids. The V end was cut by 2 bases, the J end by 3 bases, with 10 bases between. Germline CDR1 is KGHSH and CDR2 is LQKENI. The DNA of the CDR3 is TGTGCCAGCTCACCAAGTGAAGATCACTATGGCTACACCTTC. It codes for CASSPSEDHYGYTF.

The V call is TRBV29-1, the J call TRBJ2-2; 11 bases are shared with TRBD1. The CDR3 length is 14 residues. From germline, CDR1 is SQVTM and CDR2 ANQGSEA. V was clipped by 7 bases and J by 5 bases; unmatched bases: 6. This chain's CDR3 is CSAAWDRGTGELFF. CDR3 DNA sequence: TGCAGCGCTGCGTGGGACAGGGGGACCGGGGAGCTGTTTTTT.

This clone was seen a handful of times. V gene TRBV6-6 combines with J gene TRBJ2-7; D uncertain. Germline values: CDR1 MNHNY, CDR2 SVGAGI (reference sequence). Trimming left V 6 bases short and J 4 bases short, with 13 bases between. The CDR3 totals 13 residues. In DNA form, the CDR3 reads TGTGCCAGCAGGGCACGGACGATGTACGAGCAGTACTTC. Encoded protein: CASRARTMYEQYF.

The chain is built from TRBV5-4 and TRBJ2-5; D possibly uses TRBD1 or TRBD2 (5 bases each). Germline V gives CDR1 SGHNT, CDR2 YYREEE (reference sequence). V lost 4 bases and J lost 0, with 13 bases in between. This CDR3 has 15 residues. CDR3 sequence (DNA): TGTGCCAGCAGCCGAGGGACCGGCCACCAAGAGACCCAGTACTTC. Translation: CASSRGTGHQETQYF.

This chain uses TRBV6-5 with TRBJ1-1; D unresolved. Germline assignment: CDR1 MNHEY and CDR2 SVGAGI. The CDR3 is made up of 12 amino acids. Trimming removed 5 bases at V and 1 base at J, with 5 bases between. The CDR3 DNA reads TGTGCCAGCAGTGAAGCGAACACTGAAGCTTTCTTT. Its translation: CASSEANTEAFF.

This clone was seen a few times. The rearrangement uses TRBV5-1 and TRBJ2-7; a weak D match, TRBD1 (5 bases). Germline assignment: CDR1 SGHRS and CDR2 YFSETQ. The CDR3 consists of 13 residues. V lost 4 bases to trimming and J lost 2 bases, with 10 bases between them. The CDR3 DNA reads as TGCGCCAGCAGCCCTACAGGCACCTACGAGCAGTACTTC. Encoded protein: CASSPTGTYEQYF.

The chain is built from TRBV19 and TRBJ1-5; no clear D gene. Germline CDR1 is LNHDA and CDR2 is SQIVND (reference sequence). The CDR3 covers 16 residues. Trimming removed 5 bases from V and 3 bases from J, with 17 bases in between. This chain's CDR3 is CASSPADDLTNQPQHF. CDR3 nucleotides: TGTGCCAGTAGTCCGGCGGATGACTTGACCAATCAGCCCCAGCATTTT. The whole variable domain, remainder taken from reference TRBV19 and TRBJ1-5, is DGGITQSPKYLFRKEGQNVTLSCEQNLNHDAMYWYRQDPGQGLRLIYYSQIVNDFQKGDIAEGYSVSREKKESFPLTVTSAQKNPTAFYLCASSPADDLTNQPQHFGDGTRLSIL.

This clone was counted between two and nine times. The V and J genes are TRBV25-1 and TRBJ2-4, with D perhaps matching TRBD2 (7 bases). This CDR3 has 15 amino acids. Trimming pared 0 bases from V and 7 bases from J, leaving 13 bases between. From germline, CDR1 is MGHDK and CDR2 SYGVNS. In nucleotides, the CDR3 is TGTGCCAGCAGTGAATATGGGGGGGCCGGCAACATTCAGTACTTC. It codes for CASSEYGGAGNIQYF.

The genes are TRBV11-2 and TRBJ2-3; 7 nucleotides line up with TRBD1. J lost 5 bases, V lost 5 bases, and 4 bases had no gene match. This CDR3 has 13 residues. The germline CDR1 and CDR2 sequences are SGHAT and FQNNGV. CDR3 amino acids: CASSLTGLDTQYF. Written as DNA, the CDR3 is TGTGCCAGCAGCCTGACAGGGTTAGATACGCAGTATTTT.

The chain carries TRBV5-6 and TRBJ2-1, with D perhaps assigned TRBD1 or TRBD2 (6 bases each). The V and J ends lost 1 base and 7 bases respectively, with 12 bases between them. Germline V gene sequence: CDR1 SGHDT, CDR2 YYEEEE. The CDR3 runs to 14 residues. The CDR3 protein is CASSLRGAGNEQFF. CDR3 in DNA: TGTGCCAGCAGCTTGAGGGGGGCCGGGAATGAGCAGTTCTTC.

In this sample, this clone turned up a few times. V and J are TRBV23-1 and TRBJ2-5; 8 positions match TRBD1. TRBV23-1 is treated as an ORF (open reading frame) with a function not yet certain. After removal of 4 bases from V and 0 bases from J, the junction contained 10 bases not matched to a gene. CDR3 length: 17 amino acids. The CDR3 DNA reads as TGCGCCAGCAGTCTCGGGTTGGACAGGGAGCACCAAGAGACCCAGTACTTC. It yields the protein CASSLGLDREHQETQYF.

In this sample, this clone turned up a few times. The chain combines TRBV7-9 with TRBJ1-4; 8 bases are shared with TRBD1. V gave up 5 bases and J gave up 8 bases; unmatched junction bases: 16. The length of the CDR3 is 17 residues. Germline assignment: CDR1 SEHNR and CDR2 FQNEAQ (reference sequence). The CDR3 reads CASSQLPRGQGGEKLFF. The CDR3 DNA is TGTGCCAGCAGCCAACTACCCCGCGGACAGGGCGGCGAAAAACTGTTTTTT.

This clone has a handful of counts. The chain has TRBV14 and TRBJ2-4; D is uncertain. Trimming took 3 bases from V and 1 from J, leaving 10 bases between them. The CDR3 is 15 amino acids. Germline CDR1 reads SGHDN; CDR2 reads FVKESK. The CDR3 here is CASSHRLYAKNIQYF. The DNA for the CDR3 is TGTGCCAGCAGCCACCGGTTATACGCCAAAAACATTCAGTACTTC.

The genes are TRBV9 and TRBJ1-4; D gene unclear. Deletions cut 4 bases from V and 8 bases from J, with 18 bases between. CDR1 and CDR2 from the germline V gene are SGDLS and YYNGEE. The CDR3 spans 15 residues. The CDR3 loop reads CASSPRGTPLEKLFF. CDR3 sequence (DNA): TGTGCCAGCAGCCCTCGGGGTACGCCTTTGGAAAAACTGTTTTTT.

This clone occurred a few times. The identical CDR3 is also encoded by other nucleotide sequences in the sample. The V gene is TRBV29-1, the J gene TRBJ2-6; 7 positions agree with TRBD1. V lost 5 bases and J lost 2; bases outside the gene matches: 0. From germline, CDR1 is SQVTM and CDR2 ANQGSEA. This CDR3 region has 13 residues. DNA of the CDR3: TGCAGCGTTACAGGGGCTGGGGCCAACGTCCTGACTTTC. Amino acid sequence: CSVTGAGANVLTF.

This clone was seen more than once but under ten times. This chain uses TRBV7-9 with TRBJ2-4; D may be TRBD1 or TRBD2 (5 bases each). CDR3 size: 14 residues. The V end lost 5 bases, the J end lost 7 bases, and 15 bases lay between the germline ends. CDR1 is SEHNR and CDR2 is FQNEAQ in the germline V gene (reference sequence). For the CDR3, the DNA is TGTGCCAGCAGCCTCTGGACTGCAGGGAACATTCAGTACTTC. This codes for CASSLWTAGNIQYF.

This chain uses TRBV15 with TRBJ2-1, with D possibly being TRBD1 (6 bases). Germline loops: CDR1 LNHNV, CDR2 YYDKDF (reference sequence). The CDR3 is 15 amino acids. The V gene lost 5 bases and the J gene lost 7 bases, with 18 bases spanning the gap. CDR3 loop: CATSQRQAGRNEQFF. DNA for the CDR3: TGTGCCACCAGCCAAAGACAGGCAGGAAGGAATGAGCAGTTCTTC.

V usage is TRBV7-2 and J usage is TRBJ1-5; TRBD1 might be the D (5 bases). CDR3 length: 15 amino acids. Germline CDR1 is SGHTA and CDR2 is FQGNSA. Trimming stripped 6 bases from V and 6 bases from J, with 18 bases between. The DNA of the CDR3 is TGTGCCAGCAGGCAGGGATCTCAGGCGGCTCAGCCCCAGCATTTT. This codes for CASRQGSQAAQPQHF.

The chain carries TRBV19 and TRBJ1-2, with D possibly TRBD1 on 5 matching bases. V lost 6 bases, J lost 5 bases, and 16 bases lay in between. CDR3 size: 14 residues. Germline V gene lookup returns CDR1 LNHDA and CDR2 SQIVND (reference sequence). CDR3 loop: CASRYPGRDYGYTF. The CDR3 coding sequence is TGTGCCAGTAGATACCCGGGACGGGATTATGGCTACACCTTC.